This T cell receptor (beta chain) was retrieved from a study of beta chain features in type 1 diabetes (dated by TCRdb to 2017 to 2018). With respect to the entire study: Mean age, gender distribution, total cell number and subset yield did not differ between patients and healthy donors. A total of 85 million to 140 million sorted cells were examined across all samples, and a strong correlation was observed between cell number per subset and RNA yield. Regulatory and stem cell-like memory subsets were obtained from only 8 patients and roughly eight healthy donors, while naive and central memory subsets were obtained from all 30 or so donors. In the study, recently diagnosed type 1 diabetes patients and matched healthy donors were compared on the TCRB repertoires of their sorted circulating CD4+ T cell subsets.

For this clone: Its antigen specificity is not known. Within one base of it there is no much larger clone, and no base qualities were kept.

The entire isolated RNA was reverse transcribed using the High Capacity cDNA Reverse Transcription Kit, and thus expressed TCRB transcripts were sequenced. Naive, central memory and regulatory T cell samples underwent deep immunoSEQ sequencing, averaging around 4 million total reads per sample. Sorted cells were lysed in RLT buffer, and RNA was extracted using DNase-treated RNeasy Micro or Mini kits according to cell number. Each cell subset was processed separately to prevent cross-contamination, with patient and healthy donor samples processed together. TCRB sequences were amplified from cDNA with the immunoSEQ multiplex PCR, producing 87-bp fragments spanning the CDR3 region. Sequencing of the amplicons was performed on the Illumina HiSeq platform. As for the original processing: Synthetic template baselines were used to correct PCR bias computationally, reads within Hamming distance 2 were collapsed together, and singletons that could not be merged were discarded. Reads were aligned to IMGT to assign V, D and J genes, CDR3 length, and insertions or deletions at six rearrangement sites. Within each subset, clonotype counts were normalized to sorted cell number, and only after that were true diversity and Gini coefficients computed with the tcR R package. The overlap coefficient, calculated on TCRB nucleotide sequences, was used to quantify repertoire sharing. Out-of-frame TCRB sequences from naive cells were analyzed as a proxy for the pre-selection repertoire. This is the immuneACCESS table as TCRdb keeps it, with only in-frame sequences that have V and J called. A part of the clones is gone; compared with another copy, unresolved V genes explain less than half, and the rest is unexplained. V and J calls and clone size are those listed in that table; D and trimming were worked out from the DNA. This sample has more than 350,000 clones in its table, and about an eighth of those were observed once. The ten largest clonotypes hold 0.046% of the sample.

On the study overall, not on this receptor specifically: Naive, central memory and regulatory TCRB repertoires appeared more similar among patients than among healthy donors. PCR might favor shorter templates, but patient and control samples were amplified and corrected together, so any skew would affect both groups equally. Because cDNA was sequenced instead of genomic DNA, highly expressing activated cells could be over-represented, though the groups showed no difference in activation or CD3 levels. Patients with type 1 diabetes made fewer insertions and deleted more nucleotides at VDJ recombination sites, implying thymic rearrangement abnormalities. Because the HLA sub-analyses included only small numbers of individuals, any influence of HLA type on TCRB rearrangement was left unresolved. A moderate but significant shortening of TCRB CDR3 length was observed in type 1 diabetes patients in all four CD4+ subsets.

Each donor gave one peripheral blood draw, approximately 110 mL on average, collected into heparinised tubes. Naive, central memory, regulatory and stem cell-like memory CD4+ T cells were sorted on a BD FACSAria II using a panel including CD45RO, CCR7, CD25, CD127, CD95 and CD27. All sorted populations exceeded 98% purity. PBMCs were isolated immediately by Lymphoprep density gradient centrifugation and stained directly without culture. So that batch effects would be minimized, each experiment stained and sorted samples in pairs, pairing one healthy donor with one patient. The germline V gene provides CDR1 KGHSH and CDR2 LQKENI. Measured from the cysteine to the phenylalanine, the CDR3 is 15 residues long. Just CDR3 DNA is preserved here, 45 bases in frame from base 1. V loses 3 bases, J loses 0 bases, and the germline ends lie 12 bases apart.

Specimen: naive CD4+ T cells from blood. Interpreted using the paper, the cell subset or site label stands for: true naive CD4+ T cells. Recombination linked TRBV18 to TRBJ2-7; matching of 5 bases hints at TRBD1 as the D gene. The receptor was derived from a woman aged 18-35 years in good health. Here is the DNA: TGTGCCAGCTCACCTGTGGACAAAAGCTCCTACGAGCAGTACTTC. This is translated as CASSPVDKSSYEQYF.